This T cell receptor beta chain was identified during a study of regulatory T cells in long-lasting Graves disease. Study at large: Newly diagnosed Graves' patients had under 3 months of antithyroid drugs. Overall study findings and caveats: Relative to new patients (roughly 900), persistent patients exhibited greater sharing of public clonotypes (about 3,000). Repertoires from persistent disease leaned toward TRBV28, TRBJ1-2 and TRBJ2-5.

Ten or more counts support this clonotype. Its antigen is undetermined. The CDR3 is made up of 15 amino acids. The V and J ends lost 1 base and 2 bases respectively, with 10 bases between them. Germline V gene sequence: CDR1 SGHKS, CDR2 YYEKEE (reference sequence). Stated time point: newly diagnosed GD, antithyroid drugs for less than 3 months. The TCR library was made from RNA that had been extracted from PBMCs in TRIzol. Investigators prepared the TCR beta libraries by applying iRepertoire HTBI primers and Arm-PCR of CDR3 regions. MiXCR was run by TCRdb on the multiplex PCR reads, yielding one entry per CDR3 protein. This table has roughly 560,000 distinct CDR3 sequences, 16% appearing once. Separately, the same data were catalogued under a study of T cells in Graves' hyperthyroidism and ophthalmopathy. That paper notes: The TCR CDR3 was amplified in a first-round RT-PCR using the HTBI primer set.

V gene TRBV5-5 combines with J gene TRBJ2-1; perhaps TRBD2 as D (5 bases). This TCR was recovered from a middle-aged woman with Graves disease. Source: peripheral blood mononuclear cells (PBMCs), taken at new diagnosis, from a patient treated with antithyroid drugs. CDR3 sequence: CASSLYGETYNEQFF. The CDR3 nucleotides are TGTGCCAGCAGCTTGTACGGGGAGACCTACAATGAGCAGTTCTTC.